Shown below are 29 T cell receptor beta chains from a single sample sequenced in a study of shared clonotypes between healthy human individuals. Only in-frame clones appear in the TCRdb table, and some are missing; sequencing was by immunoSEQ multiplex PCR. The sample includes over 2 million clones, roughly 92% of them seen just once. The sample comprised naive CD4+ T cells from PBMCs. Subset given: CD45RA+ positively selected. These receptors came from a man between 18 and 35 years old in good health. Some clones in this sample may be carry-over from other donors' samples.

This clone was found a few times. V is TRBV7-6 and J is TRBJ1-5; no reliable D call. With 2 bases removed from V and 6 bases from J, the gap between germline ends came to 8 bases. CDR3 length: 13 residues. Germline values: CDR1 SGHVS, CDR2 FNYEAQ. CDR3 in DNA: TGTGCCAGCAGCTTAAGATGGGGTCAGCCCCAGCATTTT. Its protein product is CASSLRWGQPQHF.

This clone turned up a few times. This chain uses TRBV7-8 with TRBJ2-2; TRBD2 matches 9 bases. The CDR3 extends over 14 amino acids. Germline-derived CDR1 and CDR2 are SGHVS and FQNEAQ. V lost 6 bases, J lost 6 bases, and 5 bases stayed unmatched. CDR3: CASRWTSVAGELFF. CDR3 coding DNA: TGTGCCAGCAGATGGACTAGCGTTGCCGGGGAGCTGTTTTTT.

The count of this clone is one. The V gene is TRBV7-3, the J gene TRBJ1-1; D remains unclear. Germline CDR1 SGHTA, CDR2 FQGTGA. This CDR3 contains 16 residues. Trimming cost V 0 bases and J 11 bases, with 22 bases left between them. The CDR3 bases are TGTGCCAGCAGCTTAACCGGTGGCGCCGTCGGTTTAGGGGCTTTCTTT. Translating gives CASSLTGGAVGLGAFF.

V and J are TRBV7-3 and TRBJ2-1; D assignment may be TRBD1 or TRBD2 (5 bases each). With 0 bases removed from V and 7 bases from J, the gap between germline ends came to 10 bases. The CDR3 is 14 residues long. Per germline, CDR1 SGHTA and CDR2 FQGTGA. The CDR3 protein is CASSLTSWGNEQFF. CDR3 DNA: TGTGCCAGCAGCTTAACGTCCTGGGGGAATGAGCAGTTCTTC.

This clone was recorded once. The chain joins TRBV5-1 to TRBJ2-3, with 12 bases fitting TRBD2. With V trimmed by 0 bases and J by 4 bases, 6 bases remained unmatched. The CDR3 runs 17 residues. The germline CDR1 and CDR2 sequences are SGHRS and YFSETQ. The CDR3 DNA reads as TGCGCCAGCAGCTTGGCCTCTAGCGGGAGGGGCCCAGATACGCAGTATTTT. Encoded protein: CASSLASSGRGPDTQYF.

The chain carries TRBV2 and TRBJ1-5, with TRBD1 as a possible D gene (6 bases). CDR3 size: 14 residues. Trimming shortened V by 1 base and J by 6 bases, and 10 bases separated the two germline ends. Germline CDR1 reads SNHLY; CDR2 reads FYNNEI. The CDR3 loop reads CASSEDRVPQPQHF. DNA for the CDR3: TGTGCCAGCAGTGAAGACAGGGTCCCTCAGCCCCAGCATTTT.

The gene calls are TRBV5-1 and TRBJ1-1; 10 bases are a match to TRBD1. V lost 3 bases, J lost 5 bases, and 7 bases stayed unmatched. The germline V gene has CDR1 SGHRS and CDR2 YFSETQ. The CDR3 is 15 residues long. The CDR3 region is CASSSTGTGVTEAFF. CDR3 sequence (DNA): TGCGCCAGCAGCTCAACCGGGACAGGGGTAACTGAAGCTTTCTTT.

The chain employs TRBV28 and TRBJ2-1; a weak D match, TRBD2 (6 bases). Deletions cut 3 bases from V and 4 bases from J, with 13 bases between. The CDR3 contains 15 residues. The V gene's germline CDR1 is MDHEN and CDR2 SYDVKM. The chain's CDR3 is CASSFGGGGYNEQFF. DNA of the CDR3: TGTGCCAGCAGTTTTGGTGGGGGAGGTTACAATGAGCAGTTCTTC.

Here the CDR3 DNA reads TGCAGCGTTGGCCCTGGACAAAATCCGGGCGAGCAGTACTTC. This gives the protein CSVGPGQNPGEQYF. The genes are TRBV29-1 and TRBJ2-7, with D tentatively TRBD1 (5 bases). V lost 4 bases and J 6 bases, leaving 19 bases between the germline ends. The CDR3 covers 14 residues. CDR1 and CDR2 from the germline V gene are SQVTM and ANQGSEA.

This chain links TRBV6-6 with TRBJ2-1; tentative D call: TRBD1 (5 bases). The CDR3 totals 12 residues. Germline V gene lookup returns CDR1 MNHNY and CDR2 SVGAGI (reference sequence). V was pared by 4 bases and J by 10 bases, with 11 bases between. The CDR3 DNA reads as TGTGCCAGCAGTTTACCTCGGACAGAGCAGTTCTTC. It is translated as CASSLPRTEQFF.

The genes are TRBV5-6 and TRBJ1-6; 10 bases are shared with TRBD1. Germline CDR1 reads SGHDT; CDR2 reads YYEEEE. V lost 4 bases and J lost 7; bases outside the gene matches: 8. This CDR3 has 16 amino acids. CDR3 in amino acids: CASSPGTGEWNSPLHF. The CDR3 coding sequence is TGTGCCAGCAGCCCCGGGACAGGGGAGTGGAATTCACCCCTCCACTTT.

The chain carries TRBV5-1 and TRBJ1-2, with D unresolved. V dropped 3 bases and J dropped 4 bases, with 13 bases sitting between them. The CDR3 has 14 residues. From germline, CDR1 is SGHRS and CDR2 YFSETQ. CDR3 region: CASSSDSGSYGYTF. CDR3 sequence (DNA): TGCGCCAGCAGCTCGGATTCGGGGTCCTATGGCTACACCTTC. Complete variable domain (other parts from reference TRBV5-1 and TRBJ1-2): KAGVTQTPRYLIKTRGQQVTLSCSPISGHRSVSWYQQTPGQGLQFLFEYFSETQRNKGNFPGRFSGRQFSNSRSEMNVSTLELGDSALYLCASSSDSGSYGYTFGSGTRLTVV.

The CDR3 region is CASSLDRSDTQYF. In DNA form, the CDR3 reads TGTGCCAGCAGCTTAGATCGTTCAGATACGCAGTATTTT. The rearrangement joins TRBV11-1 to TRBJ2-3; D is unresolved. The germline V and J ends were trimmed by 1 base and 4 bases, with 6 bases remaining between them. Per the germline V gene, CDR1 is SGHAT and CDR2 is FQDESV (reference sequence). The CDR3 extends over 13 amino acids.

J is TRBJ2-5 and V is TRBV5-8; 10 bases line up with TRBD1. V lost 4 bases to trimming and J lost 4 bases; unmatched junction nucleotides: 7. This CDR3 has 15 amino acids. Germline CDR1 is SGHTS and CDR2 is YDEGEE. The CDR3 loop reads CASSRVRQGAETQYF. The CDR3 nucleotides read TGTGCCAGCAGCCGTGTAAGACAGGGGGCAGAGACCCAGTACTTC.

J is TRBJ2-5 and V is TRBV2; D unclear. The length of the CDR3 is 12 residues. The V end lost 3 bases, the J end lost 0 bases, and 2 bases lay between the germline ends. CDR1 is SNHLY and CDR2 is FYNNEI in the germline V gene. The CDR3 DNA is TGTGCCAGCAGTGACCACCAAGAGACCCAGTACTTC. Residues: CASSDHQETQYF.

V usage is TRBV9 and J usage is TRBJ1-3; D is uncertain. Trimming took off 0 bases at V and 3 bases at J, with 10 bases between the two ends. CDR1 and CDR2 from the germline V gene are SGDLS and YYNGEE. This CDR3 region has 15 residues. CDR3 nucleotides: TGTGCCAGCAGCGTAGTTTCCGAGCTTGGAAACACCATATATTTT. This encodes CASSVVSELGNTIYF.

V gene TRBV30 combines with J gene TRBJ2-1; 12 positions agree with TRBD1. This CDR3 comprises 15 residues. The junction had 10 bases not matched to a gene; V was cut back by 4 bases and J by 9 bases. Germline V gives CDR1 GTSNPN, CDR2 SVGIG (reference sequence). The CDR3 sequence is CAWTPGQGAMVEQFF. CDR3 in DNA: TGTGCCTGGACCCCGGGACAGGGGGCCATGGTTGAGCAGTTCTTC.

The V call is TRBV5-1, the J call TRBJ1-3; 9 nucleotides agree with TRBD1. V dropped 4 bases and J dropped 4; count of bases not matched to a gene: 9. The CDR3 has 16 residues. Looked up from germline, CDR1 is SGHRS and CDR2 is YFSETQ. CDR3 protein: CASSPTGTGPGNTIYF. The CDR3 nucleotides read TGCGCCAGCAGCCCTACCGGGACAGGGCCCGGAAACACCATATATTTT.

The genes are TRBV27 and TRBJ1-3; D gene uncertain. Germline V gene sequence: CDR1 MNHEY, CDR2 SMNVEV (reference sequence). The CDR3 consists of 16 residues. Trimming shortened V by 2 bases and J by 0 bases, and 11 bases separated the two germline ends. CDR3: CASSLRGDISGNTIYF. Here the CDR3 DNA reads TGTGCCAGCAGTTTACGGGGAGACATCTCTGGAAACACCATATATTTT.

CDR3 bases: TGTGCCAGCAGTGAGAGGGGTTTGGACTATGGCTACACCTTC. Protein: CASSERGLDYGYTF. The chain recombines TRBV2 with TRBJ1-2; a weak D match, TRBD1 (5 bases). The CDR3 is 14 amino acids. Germline CDR1 reads SNHLY; CDR2 reads FYNNEI. The V end was cut by 3 bases, the J end by 3 bases, with 11 bases between.

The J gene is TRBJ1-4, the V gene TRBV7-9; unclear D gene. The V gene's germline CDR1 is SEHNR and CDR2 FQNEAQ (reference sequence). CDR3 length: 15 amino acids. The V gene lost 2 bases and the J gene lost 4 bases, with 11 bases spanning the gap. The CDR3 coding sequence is TGTGCCAGCAGCTTACCGTTGACGATTAATGAAAAACTGTTTTTT. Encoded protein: CASSLPLTINEKLFF.

CDR3 loop: CASSKAAGSYNEQFF. For the CDR3, the DNA is TGTGCCAGCAGTAAGGCGGCGGGCTCCTACAATGAGCAGTTCTTC. This chain joins TRBV9 and TRBJ2-1; TRBD2 is a possible D gene (5 bases). V was trimmed by 5 bases and J by 0 bases, leaving 12 bases between them. This CDR3 has 15 amino acids. CDR1 is SGDLS, CDR2 YYNGEE, per germline.

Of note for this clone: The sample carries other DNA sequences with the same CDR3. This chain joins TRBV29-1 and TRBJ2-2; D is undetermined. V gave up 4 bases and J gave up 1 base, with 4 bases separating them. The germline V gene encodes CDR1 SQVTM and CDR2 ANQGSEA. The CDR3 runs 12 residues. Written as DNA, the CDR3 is TGCAGCGTTGTAGGGAACACCGGGGAGCTGTTTTTT. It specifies CSVVGNTGELFF.

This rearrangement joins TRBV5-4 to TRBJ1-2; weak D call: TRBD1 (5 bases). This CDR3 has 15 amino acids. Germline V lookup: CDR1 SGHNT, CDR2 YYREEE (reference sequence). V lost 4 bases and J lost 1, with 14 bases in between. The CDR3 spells CASSPTGILNYGYTF. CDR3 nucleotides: TGTGCCAGCAGCCCTACAGGTATCCTTAACTATGGCTACACCTTC. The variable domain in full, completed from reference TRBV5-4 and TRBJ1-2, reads ETGVTQSPTHLIKTRGQQVTLRCSSQSGHNTVSWYQQALGQGPQFIFQYYREEENGRGNFPPRFSGLQFPNYSSELNVNALELDDSALYLCASSPTGILNYGYTFGSGTRLTVV.

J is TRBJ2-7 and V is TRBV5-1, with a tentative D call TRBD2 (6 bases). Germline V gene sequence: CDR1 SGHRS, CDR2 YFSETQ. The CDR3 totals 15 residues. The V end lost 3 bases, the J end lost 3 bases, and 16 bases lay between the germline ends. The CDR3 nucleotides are TGCGCCAGCAGCTCCTCTCCTAGCGAACACTACGAGCAGTACTTC. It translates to CASSSSPSEHYEQYF. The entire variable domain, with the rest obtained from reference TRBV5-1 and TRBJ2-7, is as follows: KAGVTQTPRYLIKTRGQQVTLSCSPISGHRSVSWYQQTPGQGLQFLFEYFSETQRNKGNFPGRFSGRQFSNSRSEMNVSTLELGDSALYLCASSSSPSEHYEQYFGPGTRLTVT.

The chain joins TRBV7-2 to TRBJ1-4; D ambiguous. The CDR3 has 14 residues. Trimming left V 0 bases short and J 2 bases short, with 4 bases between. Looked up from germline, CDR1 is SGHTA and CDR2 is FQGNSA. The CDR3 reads CASSLAGTNEKLFF. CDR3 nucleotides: TGTGCCAGCAGCTTAGCGGGGACTAATGAAAAACTGTTTTTT.

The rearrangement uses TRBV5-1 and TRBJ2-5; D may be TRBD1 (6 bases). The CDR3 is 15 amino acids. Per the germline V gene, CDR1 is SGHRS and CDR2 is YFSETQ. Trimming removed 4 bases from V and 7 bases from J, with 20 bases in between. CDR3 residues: CASSPEPQGVGTQYF. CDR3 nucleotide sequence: TGCGCCAGCAGCCCGGAGCCACAGGGTGTGGGGACCCAGTACTTC.

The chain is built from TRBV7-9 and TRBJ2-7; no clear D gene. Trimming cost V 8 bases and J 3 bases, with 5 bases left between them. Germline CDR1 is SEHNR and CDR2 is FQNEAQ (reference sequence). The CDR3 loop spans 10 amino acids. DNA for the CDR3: TGTGCCAGCGCAGTCTACGAGCAGTACTTC. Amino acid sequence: CASAVYEQYF.

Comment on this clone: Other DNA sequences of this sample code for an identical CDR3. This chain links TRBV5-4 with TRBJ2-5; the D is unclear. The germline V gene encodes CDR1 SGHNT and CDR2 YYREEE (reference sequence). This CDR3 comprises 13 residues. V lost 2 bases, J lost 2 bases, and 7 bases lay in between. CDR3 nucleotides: TGTGCCAGCAGCTTAGGCTCGCAAGAGACCCAGTACTTC. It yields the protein CASSLGSQETQYF.